The next 12 T cell receptor beta chains were all read from a single sample in a study of T cells in Graves' hyperthyroidism and ophthalmopathy. There were TCR beta CDR3 regions amplified from RNA transcripts. The TCR CDR3 was amplified in a first-round RT-PCR using the HTBI primer set. Each CDR3 protein gets one entry after TCRdb re-called the multiplex PCR reads with MiXCR. The sample holds a few hundred thousand distinct CDR3 sequences; approximately 17% are singletons and the top ten take over 35%. Sequencing was carried out using blood. All receptors derive from a man aged 18-30 years with Graves' ophthalmopathy.

The chain links TRBV6-5 to TRBJ1-6, with 8 bases aligning to TRBD1. Germline V gene sequence: CDR1 MNHEY, CDR2 SVGAGI. This CDR3 comprises 17 residues. After removal of 2 bases from V and 6 bases from J, the junction contained 9 bases not matched to a gene. CDR3 DNA: TGTGCCAGCAGTTACCTGCTAGGGACAGGCCCTAATTCACCCCTCCACTTT. Translating it yields CASSYLLGTGPNSPLHF.

The chain employs TRBV4-1 and TRBJ2-7, with D hard to call. V lost 1 base to trimming and J lost 0 bases, with 7 bases between them. Germline CDR1 and CDR2: MGHRA and YSYEKL. The CDR3 length is 14 residues. CDR3 sequence: CASSQVRDSYEQYF. The CDR3 coding sequence is TGCGCCAGCAGCCAAGTGCGCGACTCCTACGAGCAGTACTTC.

This clonotype was observed many times. The chain recombines TRBV11-2 with TRBJ2-1, with TRBD2 matching over 9 bases. The CDR3 has 15 residues. Per germline, CDR1 SGHAT and CDR2 FQNNGV. The J segment lost 6 bases and the V segment lost 1 base, leaving 4 bases of the junction unmatched. CDR3 loop: CASSLVLAGANEQFF. DNA for the CDR3: TGTGCCAGCAGCTTAGTTTTAGCGGGGGCCAATGAGCAGTTCTTC.

This clonotype appeared many times. The chain joins TRBV7-9 to TRBJ2-3, with 11 bases that match TRBD2. With V trimmed by 6 bases and J by 5 bases, 7 bases remained unmatched. This CDR3 is 15 amino acids long. Germline values: CDR1 SEHNR, CDR2 FQNEAQ (reference sequence). The CDR3 DNA is TGTGCCAGCAGTTCCGGGACTAGCGGACTAGATACGCAGTATTTT. Translated, it gives CASSSGTSGLDTQYF.

This clonotype was seen ten or more times. The chain has TRBV5-1 and TRBJ1-1; a weak D match, TRBD1 (5 bases). Trimming shortened V by 2 bases and J by 1 base, and 9 bases separated the two germline ends. The CDR3 runs to 14 residues. The germline V gene encodes CDR1 SGHRS and CDR2 YFSETQ. CDR3 nucleotides: TGCGCCAGCAGCTTCTCAGGGACGAACACTGAAGCTTTCTTT. Protein sequence: CASSFSGTNTEAFF.

This clonotype came up many times. The chain is built from TRBV20-1 and TRBJ1-5, with 7 bases matching TRBD1. This CDR3 has 11 amino acids. Germline V lookup: CDR1 DFQATT, CDR2 SNEGSKA (reference sequence). V dropped 5 bases and J dropped 12; count of bases not matched to a gene: 7. The CDR3 DNA sequence: TGCAGTGCTCCGTCGACAGGGCTCCAGCATTTT. Amino acids: CSAPSTGLQHF.

The table lists this clonotype with many counts. The rearrangement uses TRBV20-1 and TRBJ1-6; D gene uncertain. The CDR3 extends over 16 amino acids. V was shortened by 0 bases and J by 4 bases, with 13 bases between the two germline ends. Germline V gene sequence: CDR1 DFQATT, CDR2 SNEGSKA (reference sequence). The CDR3 reads CSARDGREEYNSPLHF. The CDR3 DNA sequence: TGCAGTGCTAGAGATGGTCGGGAGGAGTATAATTCACCCCTCCACTTT.

This clonotype was found a few times. The chain is built from TRBV5-5 and TRBJ1-4; D is unresolved. V lost 2 bases, J lost 7 bases, and 12 bases lay in between. CDR3 length: 14 amino acids. CDR1 is SGHKS, CDR2 YYEKEE, per germline (reference sequence). For the CDR3, the DNA is TGTGCCAGCAGCTTATCGGCAGATGGTGAAAAACTGTTTTTT. It specifies CASSLSADGEKLFF.

This clonotype was picked up many times. This sequence joins TRBV12-3 or TRBV12-4 and TRBJ1-1; D gene ambiguous. The CDR3 is 13 residues long. Trimming removed 6 bases from V and 4 bases from J, with 12 bases in between. This CDR3 reads CASRPDTATEAFF. CDR3 in DNA: TGTGCCAGCAGACCCGACACGGCCACTGAAGCTTTCTTT.

This clonotype was found a few times. The rearrangement joins TRBV4-1 to TRBJ2-1, with 8 positions matching TRBD1. The V gene's germline CDR1 is MGHRA and CDR2 YSYEKL. Trimming at V came to 6 bases and at J to 6 bases, leaving 7 bases not matched to a gene. The CDR3 length is 14 residues. CDR3 bases: TGCGCCAGCAGTCCCCTACAGGGGGGCAATGAGCAGTTCTTC. The encoded protein is CASSPLQGGNEQFF.

The sample holds a few counts of this clonotype. The J gene is TRBJ2-7, the V gene TRBV5-5; 8 bases line up with TRBD1. Per the germline V gene, CDR1 is SGHKS and CDR2 is YYEKEE (reference sequence). V trimming: 4 bases; J trimming: 3 bases; junction bases outside the gene matches: 9. This CDR3 is 15 amino acids long. CDR3 sequence: CASSPDRALFYEQYF. CDR3 in DNA: TGTGCCAGCAGCCCGGACAGGGCCCTTTTCTACGAGCAGTACTTC. Based on the CDR3 plus reference TRBV5-5 and TRBJ2-7, the full variable domain is DAGVTQSPTHLIKTRGQQVTLRCSPISGHKSVSWYQQVLGQGPQFIFQYYEKEERGRGNFPDRFSARQFPNYSSELNVNALLLGDSALYLCASSPDRALFYEQYFGPGTRLTVT.

The genes are TRBV19 and TRBJ2-2; the match to TRBD1 covers 9 bases. Germline-derived CDR1 and CDR2 are LNHDA and SQIVND (reference sequence). The CDR3 extends over 17 amino acids. The ends lost 6 bases at V and 4 bases at J; junction bases unmatched: 12. The CDR3 spells CASRSWSGTGFTGELFF. The CDR3 DNA sequence: TGTGCCAGTAGGTCCTGGTCCGGGACAGGGTTCACCGGGGAGCTGTTTTTT.